Shown below are 24 T cell receptor beta chains from a single sample sequenced in a study of cytomegalovirus exposure and HLA in healthy donors. PCR employed 60 Vbeta and 13 Jbeta primers. Sequencing used immunoSEQ multiplex PCR; TCRdb keeps in-frame clones, though not all of them. The sample consists of 93,000 or so clones, 66% of them appearing once. What was sequenced was PBMCs. The origin of the receptors is a woman aged 45-59 years in good health and CMV-seronegative.

V gene TRBV19 combines with J gene TRBJ1-3; D may be TRBD1 (5 bases). Trimming cost V 8 bases and J 3 bases, with 14 bases left between them. The CDR3 has 14 residues. Germline-derived CDR1 and CDR2 are LNHDA and SQIVND (reference sequence). CDR3 loop: CASLTQGFGNTIYF. DNA of the CDR3: TGTGCCAGTTTAACCCAGGGCTTTGGAAACACCATATATTTT.

The CDR3 DNA reads as TGTGCCAGCAGTGAGCGGGAGGGCCGTCGAGAGACCCAGTACTTC. Protein product: CASSEREGRRETQYF. The gene calls are TRBV27 and TRBJ2-5; 10 bases are a match to TRBD2. CDR1 MNHEY and CDR2 SMNVEV come from the germline V gene (reference sequence). With 5 bases clipped from V and 4 bases from J, the junction kept 7 bases outside the gene matches. The CDR3 is 15 amino acids.

This chain links TRBV6-6 with TRBJ1-5; D gene unclear. V lost 2 bases, J lost 5 bases, and 10 bases lay in between. Germline V CDR1 and CDR2: MNHNY, SVGAGI (reference sequence). The CDR3 length is 14 residues. CDR3 bases: TGTGCCAGCAGTTACGGGCCAGGATATCAGCCCCAGCATTTT. This codes for CASSYGPGYQPQHF.

The chain couples TRBV11-3 to TRBJ2-3, with 9 bases that match TRBD2. This CDR3 is 16 amino acids long. The trim removed 1 base at V and 3 bases at J, leaving 5 bases unmatched. Germline V gene data show CDR1 as SGHNT and CDR2 as YENEEA. CDR3 protein: CASSLGRLAGTDTQYF. The DNA for the CDR3 is TGTGCCAGCAGCTTAGGAAGGCTAGCGGGGACAGATACGCAGTATTTT.

The rearrangement joins TRBV28 to TRBJ2-7, with TRBD1 identical over 7 bases. CDR1 MDHEN and CDR2 SYDVKM come from the germline V gene. This CDR3 region has 16 residues. The trim removed 5 bases at V and 3 bases at J, leaving 13 bases unmatched. CDR3 in amino acids: CASSRLQGQVLYEQYF. The CDR3 DNA follows: TGTGCCAGCAGTAGACTTCAAGGACAGGTACTCTACGAGCAGTACTTC.

The chain carries TRBV5-1 and TRBJ2-5; D is possibly TRBD1 (6 bases). The end of the DNA is better explained by TRBJ2-7, so the J call may be wrong. The CDR3 is 17 residues long. Germline loops: CDR1 SGHRS, CDR2 YFSETQ. Written as DNA, the CDR3 is TGCGCCAGCAGCTCCAAAGTGGACAGCTTGAGCTCCTACGAGCAGTACTTC. Protein sequence: CASSSKVDSLSSYEQYF.

The V and J genes are TRBV28 and TRBJ2-3; 7 bases are a match to TRBD1. Germline lookup yields CDR1 MDHEN and CDR2 SYDVKM. J was trimmed by 6 bases and V by 6 bases; bases with no gene match: 3. The CDR3 has 12 amino acids. The DNA for the CDR3 is TGTGCCAGCAGGTTACAGGGGGATACGCAGTATTTT. Its translation: CASRLQGDTQYF.

This chain links TRBV4-1 with TRBJ2-7; 7 nucleotides line up with TRBD1. Trimming cost V 2 bases and J 1 base; bases outside gene matches: 8. The CDR3 totals 16 residues. Germline CDR1 MGHRA, CDR2 YSYEKL. CDR3 sequence: CASSQPDRAVSYEQYF. The CDR3 nucleotides are TGCGCCAGCAGCCAACCCGACAGGGCGGTTTCCTACGAGCAGTACTTC.

This clone was seen a few times. The rearrangement uses TRBV29-1 and TRBJ2-1; 7 positions match TRBD1. The CDR3 spans 14 residues. V gave up 4 bases and J gave up 8 bases; unmatched junction bases: 11. Germline CDR1 reads SQVTM; CDR2 reads ANQGSEA. The CDR3 bases are TGCAGCGTTGCCCGGAGCGAGGGGGCGGATGAGCAGTTCTTC. It codes for CSVARSEGADEQFF.

This chain uses TRBV5-1 with TRBJ2-3, with unresolved D. Trimming took off 0 bases at V and 0 bases at J, with 11 bases between the two ends. Germline V gives CDR1 SGHRS, CDR2 YFSETQ. CDR3 length: 16 amino acids. The CDR3 coding sequence is TGCGCCAGCAGCTTGGTTCGCGGCTCTAGCACAGATACGCAGTATTTT. This codes for CASSLVRGSSTDTQYF.

This clone was picked up a small number of times. The CDR3 reads CASSHLEIAGTSGYNEQFF. CDR3 in DNA: TGCGCCAGCAGCCATCTAGAGATAGCCGGGACTAGCGGCTACAATGAGCAGTTCTTC. This chain links TRBV4-3 with TRBJ2-1; 11 nucleotides line up with TRBD2. CDR3 length equals 19 residues. CDR1 is LGHNA and CDR2 is YSLEER in the germline V gene. The V segment lost 3 bases and the J segment 3 bases; nucleotides outside the gene matches: 13.

This clone showed up just once. The genes are TRBV6-5 and TRBJ2-5; no clear D. V gave up 7 bases and J gave up 0 bases, with 9 bases separating them. This CDR3 spans 13 amino acids. CDR1 MNHEY and CDR2 SVGAGI come from the germline V gene. The chain's CDR3 is CASTAEYQETQYF. The CDR3 coding sequence is TGTGCCAGCACGGCGGAGTACCAAGAGACCCAGTACTTC.

Points on this clone: The junction does not match germline at one end; this may be a read error. This chain joins TRBV15 and TRBJ2-3; 12 bases agree with TRBD2. Germline V gene sequence: CDR1 LNHNV, CDR2 YYDKDF (reference sequence). This CDR3 is 14 amino acids long. This chain's CDR3 is CASRLAGGTDTQYF. CDR3 bases: TGTGCCTCCAGACTAGCGGGGGGCACAGATACGCAGTATTTT.

In DNA, the CDR3 is TGTGCCAGCAGCACGGGGACAGGGGTCACCGGGGAGCTGTTTTTT. Protein sequence: CASSTGTGVTGELFF. V is TRBV7-3 and J is TRBJ2-2; 10 bases align to TRBD1. Germline values: CDR1 SGHTA, CDR2 FQGTGA. This CDR3 spans 15 amino acids. J lost 4 bases, V lost 5 bases, and 4 bases had no gene match.

The chain carries TRBV7-3 and TRBJ2-7; maybe TRBD1 (6 bases). Germline CDR1 is SGHTA and CDR2 is FQGTGA. The ends were cut back, 1 base at V and 1 base at J, with 14 bases in the middle. The length of the CDR3 is 16 residues. CDR3 region: CASSLKGGAESYEQYF. The CDR3 nucleotides read TGTGCCAGCAGCTTAAAAGGGGGAGCGGAGTCCTACGAGCAGTACTTC.

This clone appeared a few times. The chain couples TRBV7-8 to TRBJ1-2, with 9 bases lining up with TRBD1. This CDR3 spans 15 amino acids. Germline CDR1 SGHVS, CDR2 FQNEAQ. With 5 bases clipped from V and 3 bases from J, the junction kept 7 bases outside the gene matches. The CDR3 DNA reads TGTGCCAGCAGCCCGCGGACAGGGGTAGACTATGGCTACACCTTC. Translated, it gives CASSPRTGVDYGYTF.

This chain links TRBV6-1 with TRBJ2-7, with D possibly TRBD2 on 5 matching bases. V lost 2 bases and J 7 bases, leaving 18 bases between the germline ends. Germline V gene data show CDR1 as MNHNS and CDR2 as SASEGT. The CDR3 spans 15 residues. The CDR3 sequence: CASSELDSDVGEQYF. The CDR3 DNA follows: TGTGCCAGCAGTGAATTGGATAGCGACGTGGGGGAGCAGTACTTC.

CDR3 in amino acids: CASSYSAGTYEQYF. The CDR3 DNA follows: TGTGCCAGCAGTTACTCTGCCGGGACCTACGAGCAGTACTTC. V is TRBV6-5 and J is TRBJ2-7, with D possibly matching TRBD2 (5 bases). Germline loops: CDR1 MNHEY, CDR2 SVGAGI. V was shortened by 0 bases and J by 2 bases, with 8 bases between the two germline ends. The CDR3 consists of 14 residues.

The chain uses TRBV4-1 and TRBJ1-5; 8 positions match TRBD1. This CDR3 spans 15 amino acids. Germline lookup yields CDR1 MGHRA and CDR2 YSYEKL. J was trimmed by 9 bases and V by 3 bases; bases with no gene match: 10. The CDR3 spells CASSQDGTGGWPQHF. The CDR3 region has the DNA TGCGCCAGCAGCCAGGACGGGACAGGAGGGTGGCCCCAGCATTTT.

The chain combines TRBV11-3 with TRBJ2-5; perhaps TRBD2 as D (5 bases). This CDR3 is built from 15 residues. The V gene's germline CDR1 is SGHNT and CDR2 YENEEA. V dropped 4 bases and J dropped 0 bases, with 12 bases sitting between them. The CDR3 region is CASSSFEGDQETQYF. The CDR3 bases are TGTGCCAGCAGCTCCTTTGAGGGAGACCAAGAGACCCAGTACTTC. Together with reference TRBV11-3 and TRBJ2-5, the CDR3 gives the full variable domain: EAGVVQSPRYKIIEKKQPVAFWCNPISGHNTLYWYLQNLGQGPELLIRYENEEAVDDSQLPKDRFSAERLKGVDSTLKIQPAELGDSAVYLCASSSFEGDQETQYFGPGTRLLVL.

The rearrangement links TRBV6-1 to TRBJ1-1; TRBD1 agrees at 9 bases. V shed 0 bases, J shed 3 bases, and the junction held 17 bases outside the gene matches. This CDR3 is built from 20 residues. In germline, CDR1 is MNHNS, CDR2 SASEGT. The CDR3 region is CASSEASPVRGQGVDTEAFF. In nucleotides, the CDR3 is TGTGCCAGCAGTGAAGCGTCTCCGGTGCGGGGACAGGGAGTGGACACTGAAGCTTTCTTT.

Concerning this clone: At the DNA level, this CDR3 is encoded by other sequences in the same sample as well. The chain combines TRBV27 with TRBJ1-5; TRBD1 matches at 10 bases. The V gene's germline CDR1 is MNHEY and CDR2 SMNVEV (reference sequence). The V segment lost 8 bases and the J segment 5 bases; nucleotides outside the gene matches: 18. This CDR3 has 18 residues. The CDR3 nucleotides are TGTGCCAGCCAGTTTTGGTTCGGGGACAGGGGATCCGATCAGCCCCAGCATTTT. It is translated as CASQFWFGDRGSDQPQHF.

This chain uses TRBV28 with TRBJ2-5; D is possibly TRBD2 (6 bases). The J call may be faulty, since TRBJ2-7 better matches the DNA end. Germline values: CDR1 MDHEN, CDR2 SYDVKM. The CDR3 extends over 14 amino acids. The CDR3 region is CASSFTGETYEQYF. CDR3 bases: TGTGCCAGCAGTTTTACGGGAGAAACCTACGAGCAGTACTTC.

The gene calls are TRBV7-2 and TRBJ2-3, with 7 bases lining up with TRBD2. There are 18 residues in the CDR3. Germline V gene sequence: CDR1 SGHTA, CDR2 FQGNSA. The junction had 20 bases not matched to a gene; V was cut back by 5 bases and J by 6 bases. In nucleotides, the CDR3 is TGTGCCAGCAGCACCACCCCCCTCTGGCGGGAGACCAACGATACGCAGTATTTT. Translation: CASSTTPLWRETNDTQYF.